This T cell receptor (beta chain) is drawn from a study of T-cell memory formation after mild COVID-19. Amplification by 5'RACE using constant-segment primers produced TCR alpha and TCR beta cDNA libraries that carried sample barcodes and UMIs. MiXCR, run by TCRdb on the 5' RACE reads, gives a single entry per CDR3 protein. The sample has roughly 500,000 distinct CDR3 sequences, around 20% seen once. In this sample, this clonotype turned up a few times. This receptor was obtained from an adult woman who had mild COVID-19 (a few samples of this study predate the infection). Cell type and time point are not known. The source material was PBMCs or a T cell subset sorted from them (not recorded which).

The chain's CDR3 is CASSQSLTGDNEQFF. In nucleotides, the CDR3 is TGTGCCAGCTCACAATCCCTTACGGGAGATAATGAGCAGTTCTTC. The chain links TRBV18 to TRBJ2-1; tentative D call: TRBD2 (6 bases). The CDR3 sequence is 15 residues long. The ends were cut back, 4 bases at V and 7 bases at J, with 17 bases in the middle. Germline CDR1 and CDR2: KGHSH and LQKENI.